Listed below are T cell receptor beta chains from one sample, sequenced in a study of OX40 agonist ivuxolimab in advanced cancers. Method: immunoSEQ multiplex PCR; TCRdb's copy keeps in-frame clones and lacks some. The data contain some 70,000 clones, roughly 80% of them singletons. The specimen was CD4+ or CD8+ T cells sorted from blood, collected in a trial of the OX40 agonist ivuxolimab. These receptors were obtained from an adult with an advanced solid tumor such as melanoma, head and neck, liver or kidney cancer. Each CDR3 is given without its conserved first and last residue. Fields, in order: V gene, J gene, clone size, CDR3 protein. Expanded clones get a size class; other rows say once, few or many, or leave the size out.

TRBV11-3,TRBJ2-1,-,ASSLDGKGSREQF
TRBV5-1,TRBJ2-6,-,ASSLTLVSGGANVLT
TRBV7-9,TRBJ1-5,few,ASSSGQNNQPQH
TRBV28,TRBJ1-1,-,ASSPGHGANTEAF
TRBV15,TRBJ2-5,-,ATSPRRTGQETQY
TRBV6-6,TRBJ1-2,-,ASSLRGGYT
TRBV7-9,TRBJ2-4,-,ASSPPLHRTGTLQY
TRBV19,TRBJ1-1,-,ASSRQANTEAF
TRBV9,TRBJ2-7,-,ASSGRGLAGGDEQY
TRBV9,TRBJ2-7,-,ASIRDREYEQY
TRBV19,TRBJ2-1,-,ATSTGTLLYNEQF
TRBV5-6,TRBJ1-1,-,ASSLGLTGKTEAF
TRBV12-1,TRBJ1-2,-,ASSLGLPGQPNGYT
TRBV11-1,TRBJ1-1,-,ASSFWADMNTEAF
TRBV5-4,TRBJ1-5,few,ASSLQGTGNQPQH
TRBV30,TRBJ2-5,-,AWSTWEQTPTQETQY
TRBV30,TRBJ2-3,-,AWSDGSASTDTQY
TRBV11-1,TRBJ2-5,-,ASSWRVGDPTQETQY
TRBV4-3,TRBJ2-5,-,ASSQRRGETQY
TRBV7-9,TRBJ1-1,-,ASSLDMNTEAF
TRBV25-1,TRBJ2-1,-,ASSRRGQASNEQF
TRBV7-2,TRBJ2-2,-,ASRITGGTGELF
TRBV7-2,TRBJ1-3,-,ASSQGPGGNTIY
TRBV10-2,TRBJ1-1,-,ASSGQAGHEAF
TRBV6-6,TRBJ2-7,-,ASSYPGQGIYEQY
TRBV2,TRBJ1-5,-,ASSGTGSNQPQH
TRBV6-5,TRBJ1-4,-,ASTQGALANEKLF
TRBV5-6,TRBJ2-3,once,ASSLAGEVDGITDTQY
TRBV7-9,TRBJ2-1,-,ASSSGNLAEQF